What follows is one TCR beta chain and its context. Germline V CDR1 and CDR2: SGHRS, YFSETQ. Trimming removed 6 bases from V and 0 bases from J, with 7 bases in between. The CDR3 spans 14 residues. The data were obtained in a study of cytomegalovirus exposure and HLA in healthy donors. Study in general: A prior study identified just under 120 million unique TCR beta sequences from some 180 million T cells.

PCR amplification relied on 60 Vbeta primers (plus 13 Jbeta primers). Only in-frame clones appear in the TCRdb table, and some are missing; sequencing was by immunoSEQ multiplex PCR. The repertoire holds about 140,000 clones, with approximately 84% as singletons. Sequences were obtained from PBMCs. This receptor was obtained from a woman aged 55-75 years in good health and CMV-seropositive. V and J are TRBV5-1 and TRBJ2-6; no clear D. The CDR3 is CASTSYSGANVLTF. CDR3 in DNA: TGCGCCAGCACCTCGTACTCTGGGGCCAACGTCCTGACTTTC.